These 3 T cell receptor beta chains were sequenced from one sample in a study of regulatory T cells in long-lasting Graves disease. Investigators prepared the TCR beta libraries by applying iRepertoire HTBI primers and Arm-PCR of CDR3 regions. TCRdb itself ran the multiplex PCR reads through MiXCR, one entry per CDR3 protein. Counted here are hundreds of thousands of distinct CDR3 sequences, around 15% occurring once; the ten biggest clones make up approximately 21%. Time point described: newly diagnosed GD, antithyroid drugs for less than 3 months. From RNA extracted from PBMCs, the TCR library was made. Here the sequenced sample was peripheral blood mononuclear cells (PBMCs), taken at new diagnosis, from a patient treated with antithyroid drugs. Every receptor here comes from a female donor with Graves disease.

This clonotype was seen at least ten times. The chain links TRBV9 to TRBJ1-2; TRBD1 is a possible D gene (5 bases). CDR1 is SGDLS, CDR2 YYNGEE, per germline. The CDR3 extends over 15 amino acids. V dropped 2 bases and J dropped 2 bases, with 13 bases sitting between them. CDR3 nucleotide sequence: TGTGCCAGCAGCGTGCGGGGGGATTCGAACTATGGCTACACCTTC. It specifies CASSVRGDSNYGYTF.

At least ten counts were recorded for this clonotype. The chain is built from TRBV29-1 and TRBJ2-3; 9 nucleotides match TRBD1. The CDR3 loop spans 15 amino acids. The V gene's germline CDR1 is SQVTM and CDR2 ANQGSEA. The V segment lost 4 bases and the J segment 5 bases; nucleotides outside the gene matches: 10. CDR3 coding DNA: TGCAGCGTTGTACAGGGGGCTTCAGGTAGAGATACGCAGTATTTT. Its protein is CSVVQGASGRDTQYF.

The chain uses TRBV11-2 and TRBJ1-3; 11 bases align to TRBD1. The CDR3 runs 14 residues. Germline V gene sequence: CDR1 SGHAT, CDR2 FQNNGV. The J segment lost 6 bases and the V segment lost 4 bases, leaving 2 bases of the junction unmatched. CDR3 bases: TGTGCCAGCAGCTGGACAGGGGGCGAAAACACCATATATTTT. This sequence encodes CASSWTGGENTIYF. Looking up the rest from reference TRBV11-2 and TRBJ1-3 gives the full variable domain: EAGVAQSPRYKIIEKRQSVAFWCNPISGHATLYWYQQILGQGPKLLIQFQNNGVVDDSQLPKDRFSAERLKGVDSTLKIQPAKLEDSAVYLCASSWTGGENTIYFGEGSWLTVV.